This TCR beta chain was identified in a study of cytomegalovirus exposure and HLA in healthy donors. The study, taken as a whole, reports: Immune exposure data for these donors was limited to CMV serostatus. The classifier reportedly diagnosed cytomegalovirus status with high sensitivity and specificity.

The PCR had 60 Vbeta and 13 Jbeta primers. Sequencing used immunoSEQ multiplex PCR; TCRdb keeps in-frame clones, though not all of them. The sample contains about 160,000 clones, roughly 71% of which appear only once. Worth noting for this clone: The target antigen is unknown.

V was clipped by 3 bases and J by 4 bases, with 22 bases between them. Looked up from germline, CDR1 is SGHNT and CDR2 is YYREEE (reference sequence). This CDR3 has 17 amino acids. Sequenced sample: PBMCs. J is TRBJ1-2 and V is TRBV5-4, with D possibly matching TRBD1 (6 bases). This clonotype was sampled from a woman in her fifties or sixties in good health and CMV-seropositive. This CDR3 is CASSSSQNRVEGYGYTF. The CDR3 DNA is TGTGCCAGCAGCTCCTCCCAAAACAGGGTCGAGGGCTATGGCTACACCTTC.